Each of the 5 T cell receptor beta chains below was sequenced from the same sample in a study of T cell clones after liver transplantation. Profiled with immunoSEQ multiplex PCR; TCRdb holds only in-frame clones, not every one. The sample has about 51,000 clones; about nine tenths are singletons. The sample was CD8+ T cells from blood, taken 12 months after liver transplant. These receptors all stem from a human patient who received a liver transplant. Some T cells may be supplied by the graft donor.

This sequence joins TRBV15 and TRBJ1-1, with D tentatively TRBD1 (5 bases). Germline V gene data show CDR1 as LNHNV and CDR2 as YYDKDF (reference sequence). This CDR3 is 14 amino acids long. V shed 1 base and J shed 1 base, with 7 bases lying between them. CDR3 residues: CATSRVGQNTEAFF. The DNA for the CDR3 is TGTGCCACCAGCAGAGTAGGACAGAACACTGAAGCTTTCTTT.

This rearrangement joins TRBV28 to TRBJ2-7, with TRBD1 matching 7 bases. CDR1 is MDHEN and CDR2 is SYDVKM in the germline V gene. The CDR3 consists of 11 residues. Trimming at V came to 7 bases and at J to 6 bases, leaving 3 bases not matched to a gene. The CDR3 DNA reads as TGTGCCAGCACCCGGACAGGCGAGCAGTACTTC. This codes for CASTRTGEQYF.

This clone was found once. CDR3 residues: CASSDSADSLYNEQFF. CDR3 sequence (DNA): TGTGCCAGCAGTGACTCGGCGGACAGCCTATACAATGAGCAGTTCTTC. The chain has TRBV6-4 and TRBJ2-1, with a tentative D call TRBD1 (6 bases). The CDR3 runs to 16 residues. V lost 0 bases and J lost 4, with 13 bases in between. Germline V CDR1 and CDR2: MRHNA, SNTAGT.

This chain joins TRBV4-1 and TRBJ2-1; TRBD2 agrees at 9 bases. Germline CDR1 is MGHRA and CDR2 is YSYEKL. V lost 3 bases and J lost 0; bases outside the gene matches: 6. This CDR3 has 17 residues. The CDR3 region is CASSHRYSGSSYNEQFF. The DNA for the CDR3 is TGCGCCAGCAGCCATCGTTATAGCGGGAGCTCCTACAATGAGCAGTTCTTC.

The rearrangement uses TRBV29-1 and TRBJ1-1; D not resolved. The germline CDR1 and CDR2 sequences are SQVTM and ANQGSEA. CDR3 length equals 14 residues. V lost 5 bases to trimming and J lost 4 bases, with 17 bases between them. In DNA, the CDR3 is TGCAGCGTTTCTCGCGCCGGGGTTCCCACTGAAGCTTTCTTT. Translation: CSVSRAGVPTEAFF.